The TCR beta chain described here comes from a study of shared clonotypes between healthy human individuals. Study-wide points: Naive CD4 clonotypes overlapped across a few donors at roughly 5%. Relative to their counterparts shared across all four donors, non-shared clonotypes exhibited diminished generation probabilities.

CD45RO-negative cells were positively selected for CCR7, leaving out terminally differentiated effector memory CD45RA+ cells. The CDR3 extends over 18 amino acids. Germline V lookup: CDR1 SGHNT, CDR2 YYREEE (reference sequence). V was cut by 2 bases and J by 0 bases, with 19 bases left in between. Sequencing used immunoSEQ multiplex PCR; TCRdb keeps in-frame clones, though not all of them. The sample holds fewer than 1 million clones; approximately 96% are singletons and the top ten take less than 0.25%. About this clone: Antigen specificity is unknown.

The specimen was naive CD8+ T cells sorted from blood. This TCR came from a man aged 30-40 years in good health. V is TRBV5-4 and J is TRBJ2-3; maybe TRBD2 (6 bases). For the CDR3, the DNA is TGTGCCAGCAGCTTCTCGGGAGCAAAACTGACTAGCACAGATACGCAGTATTTT. Protein: CASSFSGAKLTSTDTQYF.